A single T cell receptor beta chain is shown here with its context. The trim removed 4 bases at V and 3 bases at J, leaving 8 bases unmatched. The CDR3 loop spans 15 amino acids. The germline V gene has CDR1 SGDLS and CDR2 YYNGEE. This specimen belongs to a study of blood T cell repertoires in COVID-19. TCRdb's table, derived via immunoSEQ multiplex PCR, lists solely in-frame clones and lacks some. The table has roughly 180,000 clones, about 85% seen once; the top ten hold 6.2%. V and J are TRBV9 and TRBJ2-7; 9 bases line up with TRBD1. This clonotype originated in a man aged 35 to 55 who had recovered from COVID-19. The sequenced sample was PBMCs or T cells enriched from blood (not recorded which). The CDR3 region has the DNA TGTGCCAGCAGCCCGAGTACAGGGGGCCTCTACGAGCAGTACTTC. Its protein product is CASSPSTGGLYEQYF.